This T cell receptor (beta chain) emerged from a study of T cell repertoires in cytomegalovirus infection. Study information: Peptides in the study included HLA-C-restricted and HLA-B-restricted CMV epitopes. CMV infection plus the matching HLA type was flagged by public TCR beta signatures. General study results and limits: HLA-C-restricted, CMV-specific TCR beta clonotypes were dominant ex vivo.

With regard to this clonotype: What it recognizes is unknown.

TCRdb reprocessed the reads via MiXCR and lists one record per CDR3 protein. This table holds fewer than 850,000 distinct CDR3 sequences, roughly 28% found once. The V gene lost 8 bases and the J gene lost 2 bases, with 15 bases spanning the gap. The V gene's germline CDR1 is SQVTM and CDR2 ANQGSEA. The CDR3 loop spans 13 amino acids. The TCR comes from a human donor in good health (CMV status not recorded). Some clones in this sample may be carry-over from other donors' samples. The specimen comprised cultured CD8+ T cells from PBMCs, sampled from culture after CMV antigen stimulation. The chain employs TRBV29-1 and TRBJ1-2, with D perhaps matching TRBD1 (6 bases). The CDR3 protein is CSTFQGQNYGYTF. DNA for the CDR3: TGCAGCACCTTCCAGGGGCAGAACTATGGCTACACCTTC.